The 14 T cell receptor beta chains given below trace back to one sample, sequenced in a study of Ad26.COV2.S vaccination and SARS-CoV-2 variants. Treatment: about 20 received Ad26.COV2.S at low or high dose, single or two shots; roughly 5 received placebo; per-sample allocation not given. The samples were gathered on day 63 after the first injection of vaccine or placebo. TCRdb's table, derived via immunoSEQ multiplex PCR, lists solely in-frame clones and lacks some. The sample holds about 680,000 clones, around 92% seen once. This specimen was peripheral blood, taken in a trial of Ad26.COV2.S vaccine versus placebo. These receptors were obtained from a person between 18 and 65 years old who received the Ad26.COV2.S COVID-19 vaccine or a placebo.

This chain links TRBV14 with TRBJ1-2; D is unresolved. V lost 3 bases and J 7 bases, leaving 12 bases between the germline ends. In germline, CDR1 is SGHDN, CDR2 FVKESK. The CDR3 covers 13 residues. The CDR3 coding sequence is TGTGCCAGCAGCCACGGGTCTTCTTCTGGCTACACCTTC. Translated, it gives CASSHGSSSGYTF.

The V gene is TRBV11-2, the J gene TRBJ2-1; 14 bases line up with TRBD2. The CDR3 length is 19 residues. The germline CDR1 and CDR2 sequences are SGHAT and FQNNGV. Trimming removed 0 bases from V and 7 bases from J; junction bases left unmatched: 11. Here the CDR3 reads CASSLDSGTSGRRGNEQFF. CDR3 coding DNA: TGTGCCAGCAGCTTAGACTCCGGGACTAGCGGGAGAAGGGGAAATGAGCAGTTCTTC.

The rearrangement links TRBV3-1 (or the pseudogene TRBV3-2) to TRBJ2-5; no definite D call. The germline V gene encodes CDR1 LGHDT and CDR2 YNNKEL (reference sequence). Trimming left V 3 bases short and J 9 bases short, with 14 bases between. The CDR3 runs 13 residues. Here the CDR3 DNA reads TGTGCCAGCAGCCAGTCAGAAGAGATGGCCCAGTACTTC. Protein product: CASSQSEEMAQYF.

V usage is TRBV27 and J usage is TRBJ1-4; 7 positions agree with TRBD1. The germline gives CDR1 MNHEY, CDR2 SMNVEV (reference sequence). Trimming took 4 bases from V and 7 from J; bases not matched to a gene: 9. CDR3 length: 15 residues. DNA of the CDR3: TGTGCCAGCAGTTCTCGACAGGGTTTTTTTGAAAAACTGTTTTTT. It encodes CASSSRQGFFEKLFF.

This clone was observed once. The CDR3 region has the DNA TGTGCCAGCAGCTTCGACAGGGGGCCCTACGAGCAGTACTTC. Its protein is CASSFDRGPYEQYF. This rearrangement joins TRBV5-4 to TRBJ2-7; 10 bases map to TRBD1. Trimming removed 2 bases from V and 2 bases from J; junction bases left unmatched: 1. Germline CDR1 SGHNT, CDR2 YYREEE (reference sequence). This CDR3 comprises 14 residues. The variable domain in full, with the rest retrieved from reference TRBV5-4 and TRBJ2-7, is ETGVTQSPTHLIKTRGQQVTLRCSSQSGHNTVSWYQQALGQGPQFIFQYYREEENGRGNFPPRFSGLQFPNYSSELNVNALELDDSALYLCASSFDRGPYEQYFGPGTRLTVT.

CDR3 bases: TGTGCCAGCTCACCACGGACAGGAGGTTCCTACGAGCAGTACTTC. It yields the protein CASSPRTGGSYEQYF. This rearrangement joins TRBV18 to TRBJ2-7; 7 nucleotides align to TRBD1. The CDR3 has 15 amino acids. Germline CDR1 reads KGHSH; CDR2 reads LQKENI. V lost 1 base, J lost 1 base, and 4 bases stayed unmatched.

The chain joins TRBV4-1 to TRBJ2-7; D is tentatively TRBD1 or TRBD2 (5 bases each). The germline CDR1 and CDR2 sequences are MGHRA and YSYEKL. This CDR3 is 14 amino acids long. Trimming took off 4 bases at V and 2 bases at J, with 12 bases between the two ends. The CDR3 DNA reads as TGCGCCAGCAGCCGGGGGACCGAAACCTACGAGCAGTACTTC. It codes for CASSRGTETYEQYF.

The chain couples TRBV10-3 to TRBJ1-5; 10 bases are a match to TRBD1. Germline V gene sequence: CDR1 ENHRY, CDR2 SYGVKD. V was clipped by 5 bases and J by 7 bases; unmatched bases: 11. This CDR3 has 16 residues. The chain's CDR3 is CAISSRKGTGDQPQHF. The CDR3 DNA reads TGTGCCATCAGTTCCAGGAAGGGGACAGGGGACCAGCCCCAGCATTTT.

Details on this clone: The sample holds other DNA sequences that translate to the same CDR3. V usage is TRBV11-3 and J usage is TRBJ2-1, with D maybe TRBD1 (5 bases). Germline lookup yields CDR1 SGHNT and CDR2 YENEEA. Trimming removed 5 bases from V and 8 bases from J, with 13 bases in between. The CDR3 covers 13 residues. CDR3 in DNA: TGTGCCAGCAGCCTGGGCCAGGGTTATGAGCAGTTCTTC. The encoded protein is CASSLGQGYEQFF.

Points on this clone: The sample contains more than one DNA sequence encoding this CDR3. The rearrangement joins TRBV3-1 (or the pseudogene TRBV3-2) to TRBJ2-1; D is perhaps TRBD1 (5 bases). The CDR3 extends over 15 amino acids. Per germline, CDR1 LGHDT and CDR2 YNNKEL (reference sequence). Trimming cost V 4 bases and J 0 bases, with 10 bases left between them. CDR3 in amino acids: CASSRDSLSYNEQFF. The CDR3 DNA follows: TGTGCCAGCAGCCGAGACAGTCTCTCCTACAATGAGCAGTTCTTC.

This sequence joins TRBV5-6 and TRBJ1-5; D is unclear. This CDR3 spans 15 amino acids. Germline V gene lookup returns CDR1 SGHDT and CDR2 YYEEEE. Trimming shortened V by 3 bases and J by 4 bases, and 14 bases separated the two germline ends. The CDR3 DNA is TGTGCCAGCAGCTCGAAGGCCCGAATAAATCAGCCCCAGCATTTT. Protein product: CASSSKARINQPQHF.

The V gene is TRBV7-2, the J gene TRBJ2-5; D unresolved. The CDR3 runs to 15 residues. Trimming stripped 1 base from V and 0 bases from J, with 9 bases between. Germline V gene sequence: CDR1 SGHTA, CDR2 FQGNSA. In DNA, the CDR3 is TGTGCCAGCAGCTTAGGTGGCCTGTACCAAGAGACCCAGTACTTC. Amino acid sequence: CASSLGGLYQETQYF.

The chain has TRBV18 and TRBJ2-3; unclear D gene. The CDR3 runs to 14 residues. Trimming cost V 2 bases and J 2 bases, with 8 bases left between them. The germline V gene has CDR1 KGHSH and CDR2 LQKENI. The CDR3, as DNA: TGTGCCAGCTCACCAACCGCAGTCACAGATACGCAGTATTTT. Amino acid sequence: CASSPTAVTDTQYF.

CDR3 in amino acids: CASSLFGAGETEAFF. DNA for the CDR3: TGTGCCAGCAGCCTGTTTGGGGCAGGGGAGACTGAAGCTTTCTTT. The gene calls are TRBV6-4 and TRBJ1-1; weak D call: TRBD1 (6 bases). CDR3 length equals 15 residues. V shed 6 bases and J shed 5 bases, with 19 bases lying between them. The germline CDR1 and CDR2 sequences are MRHNA and SNTAGT.